The clone carrying this T cell receptor (beta chain) was seen just once. Its antigen is still unknown. Both subsets, CD45RA+ naive and CD45RA-negative memory, were split from the CD4+ cells. The material for each subset, its genomic DNA, was split evenly across several immunoSEQ plates. Assay: immunoSEQ multiplex PCR; the TCRdb copy retains only in-frame clones and omits some. The top ten hold about 0.064% of the sample, which has 400,000 to 600,000 clones, approximately 95% seen once. V was pared by 0 bases and J by 0 bases, with 15 bases between. Per germline, CDR1 LNHNV and CDR2 YYDKDF (reference sequence). The CDR3 consists of 18 residues. The source of the sample is a study of shared clonotypes between healthy human individuals. Findings of the study overall: Larger richness was generally estimated for naive than memory subsets.

The TCR sequence derives from a woman in her twenties or thirties in good health. The sequencing input was naive CD4+ T cells sorted from blood. The subset was: CD45RA+ positively selected. The chain links TRBV15 to TRBJ2-4; TRBD1 is a possible D gene (5 bases). The CDR3 protein is CATSRDLVTEVAKNIQYF. CDR3 coding DNA: TGTGCCACCAGCAGAGATCTGGTGACAGAAGTAGCCAAAAACATTCAGTACTTC.